The entry that follows covers one T cell receptor beta chain sequence. The entry originates in a study of blood T cell repertoires in COVID-19. Study overall: In each case, the material was cDNA or gDNA derived from T cells, B-cell-depleted T cells, or PBMCs.

The V and J ends lost 5 bases and 0 bases respectively, with 13 bases between them. CDR1 SGHRS and CDR2 YFSETQ come from the germline V gene. The CDR3 is 15 residues long. Some clones are missing from TCRdb's copy, which holds only in-frame ones; the method was immunoSEQ multiplex PCR. The table lists over 200,000 clones, approximately 83% of them singletons. The V gene is TRBV5-1, the J gene TRBJ2-3, with D possibly matching TRBD2 (5 bases). The TCR was taken from a woman aged 25-40 years who had recovered from COVID-19. The sample taken for sequencing was peripheral blood. The CDR3 spells CASRTGVTSTDTQYF. DNA for the CDR3: TGCGCCAGCAGGACCGGGGTTACTAGCACAGATACGCAGTATTTT.